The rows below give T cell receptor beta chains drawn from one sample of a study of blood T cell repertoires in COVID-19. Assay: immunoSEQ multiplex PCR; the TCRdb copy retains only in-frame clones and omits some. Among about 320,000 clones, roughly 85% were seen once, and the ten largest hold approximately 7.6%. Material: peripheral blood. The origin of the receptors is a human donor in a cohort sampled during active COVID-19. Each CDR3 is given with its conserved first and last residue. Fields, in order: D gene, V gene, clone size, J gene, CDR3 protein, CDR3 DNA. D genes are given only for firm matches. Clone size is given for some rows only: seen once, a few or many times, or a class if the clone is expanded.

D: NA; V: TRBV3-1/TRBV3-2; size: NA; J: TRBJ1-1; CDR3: CASSSIGASGTEAFF; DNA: TGTGCCAGCAGCTCCATAGGGGCTTCGGGCACTGAAGCTTTCTTT
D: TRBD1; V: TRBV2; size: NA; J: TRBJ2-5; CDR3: CASSEDRGQQETQYF; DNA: TGTGCCAGCAGTGAAGATAGGGGGCAACAAGAGACCCAGTACTTC
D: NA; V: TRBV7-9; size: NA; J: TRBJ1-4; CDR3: CASSPSGTGGEKLFF; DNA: TGTGCCAGCAGCCCCTCGGGAACGGGTGGGGAAAAACTGTTTTTT
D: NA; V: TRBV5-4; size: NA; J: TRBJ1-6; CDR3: CASSRGTTNNSPLHF; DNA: TGTGCCAGCAGCCGAGGGACAACCAATAATTCACCCCTCCACTTT
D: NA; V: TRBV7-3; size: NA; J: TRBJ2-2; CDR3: CASSLIGGGGELFF; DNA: TGTGCCAGCAGCTTAATTGGCGGAGGCGGGGAGCTGTTTTTT
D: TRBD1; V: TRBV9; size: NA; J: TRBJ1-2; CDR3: CASSVSTGTNYGYTF; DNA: TGTGCCAGCAGCGTGTCGACAGGGACTAACTATGGCTACACCTTC
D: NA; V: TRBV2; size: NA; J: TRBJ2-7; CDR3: CASGDLYEQYF; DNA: TGTGCCAGCGGTGATCTCTACGAGCAGTACTTC
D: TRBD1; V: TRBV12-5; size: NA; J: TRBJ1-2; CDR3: CASGSPGTGDRWDYGYTF; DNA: TGTGCTAGTGGTTCGCCCGGGACAGGGGATCGGTGGGACTATGGCTACACCTTC
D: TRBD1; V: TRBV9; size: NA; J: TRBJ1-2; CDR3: CASSVGSGQGLNYGYTF; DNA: TGTGCCAGCAGCGTAGGATCTGGACAGGGTTTGAACTATGGCTACACCTTC
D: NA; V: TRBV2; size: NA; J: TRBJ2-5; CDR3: CASSEAYKLQETQYF; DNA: TGTGCCAGCAGTGAAGCGTATAAACTCCAAGAGACCCAGTACTTC
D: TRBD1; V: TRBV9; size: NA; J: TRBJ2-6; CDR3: CASSGRGRTFGANVLTF; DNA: TGTGCCAGCAGTGGCAGGGGGCGGACGTTTGGGGCCAACGTCCTGACTTTC
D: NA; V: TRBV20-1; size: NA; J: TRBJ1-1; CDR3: CSASLTGRTTEAFF; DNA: TGCAGTGCTAGTTTGACCGGGAGGACCACTGAAGCTTTCTTT
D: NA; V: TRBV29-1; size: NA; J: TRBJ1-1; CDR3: CSVEYRENTEAFF; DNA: TGCAGCGTTGAATACAGGGAGAACACTGAAGCTTTCTTT
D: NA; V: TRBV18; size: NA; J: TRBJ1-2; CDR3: CASSPRTDFYNGYTF; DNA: TGTGCCAGCTCACCACGGACAGATTTTTACAATGGCTACACCTTC
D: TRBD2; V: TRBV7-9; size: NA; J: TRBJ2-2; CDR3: CASSSSGGTGELFF; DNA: TGTGCCAGCAGCTCTAGCGGGGGCACCGGGGAGCTGTTTTTT
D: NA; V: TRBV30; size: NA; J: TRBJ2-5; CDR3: CAWSVGGLRETQYF; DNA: TGTGCCTGGAGTGTAGGGGGTTTGAGGGAGACCCAGTACTTC
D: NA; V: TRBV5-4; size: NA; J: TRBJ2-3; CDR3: CASSFNVPPLADTQYF; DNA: TGTGCCAGCAGCTTCAATGTTCCCCCCCTGGCTGATACGCAGTATTTT
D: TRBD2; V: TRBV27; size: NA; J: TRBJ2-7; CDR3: CASSRLAPYEQYF; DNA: TGTGCCAGCAGCCGACTAGCGCCCTACGAGCAGTACTTC
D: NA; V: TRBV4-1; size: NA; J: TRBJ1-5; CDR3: CASSQGRAGRSNQPQHF; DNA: TGCGCCAGCAGCCAAGGACGGGCAGGGCGGAGCAATCAGCCCCAGCATTTT
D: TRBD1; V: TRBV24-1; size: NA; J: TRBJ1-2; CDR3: CATSDRTGFEGYTF; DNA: TGTGCCACCAGTGATCGGACAGGGTTTGAAGGCTACACCTTC
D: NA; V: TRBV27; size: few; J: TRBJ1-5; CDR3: CASSLAGYGQPQHF; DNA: TGTGCCAGCAGTTTAGCAGGGTACGGTCAGCCCCAGCATTTT
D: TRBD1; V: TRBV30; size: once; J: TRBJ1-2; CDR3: CAWRGAGTGGGYTF; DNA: TGTGCCTGGAGAGGAGCCGGGACAGGGGGAGGCTACACCTTC